Listed below are T cell receptor beta chains from one sample, sequenced in a study of blood T cells in healthy people across ages. TCRdb re-derived calls from the 5' RACE reads in MiXCR, one entry per CDR3 protein. Found here are about 1.6 million distinct CDR3 sequences, roughly 32% of them singletons; the top ten hold about 11%. Material for sequencing was blood. All receptors derive from a woman under 40 in good health. CDR3s include the opening cysteine and the closing phenylalanine or tryptophan. Fields, in order: V gene, D gene, clone size, J gene, CDR3 DNA, CDR3 protein. D genes are given only for firm matches. Clone size, where shown, is once, few, many, or a class for clones that have expanded.

TRBV20-1	.	few	TRBJ2-3	TGCAGTGCTAGAGATTCCGGGCCTTCTAGCACAGATACGCAGTATTTT	CSARDSGPSSTDTQYF
TRBV6-5	.	few	TRBJ2-5	TGTGCCAGCAGAACTTATTCCGGGCCGGGGGAGACCCAGTACTTC	CASRTYSGPGETQYF
TRBV4-1	.	few	TRBJ2-5	TGCGCCAGCAGCGGCATAAGGGCAGGACTCTGGGGAAAAGAGACCCAGTACTTC	CASSGIRAGLWGKETQYF
TRBV20-1	TRBD1	few	TRBJ1-2	TGCAGTGCTAGAGAACAGGGGCACTATGGCTACACCTTC	CSAREQGHYGYTF
TRBV6-2/TRBV6-3	.	few	TRBJ1-6	TGTGCCAGCACTCTCCCTAAAGGAAGAGGTTCACCCCTCCACTTT	CASTLPKGRGSPLHF
TRBV18	.	.	TRBJ2-3	TGTGCCAGCTCACAAGCCCGACAGTCTCCAAGCACAGATACGCAGTATTTT	CASSQARQSPSTDTQYF
TRBV5-1	TRBD2	many	TRBJ2-7	TGCGCCAGCAGACTGACTAGCGGGGACGAGCAGTACTTC	CASRLTSGDEQYF
TRBV29-1	.	.	TRBJ1-2	TGCAGCGTCGAGTACCAAGGTGGGGGGTTCTATGGCTACACCTTC	CSVEYQGGGFYGYTF
TRBV14	.	.	TRBJ2-5	TGTGCCAGCAGCCAAGGTCTGGGGAAAGGGGAGACCCAGTACTTC	CASSQGLGKGETQYF
TRBV3-1	TRBD2	many	TRBJ2-7	TGTGCCAGCAGCCCGAGGGGACTAGGCTACGAGCAGTACTTC	CASSPRGLGYEQYF
TRBV27	TRBD1	.	TRBJ1-2	TGTGCCAGCAGTCCAGACAGGGCCCACTATGGCTACACCTTC	CASSPDRAHYGYTF
TRBV10-3	.	many	TRBJ2-1	TGTGCCATCAGTGAGACCCCGACCTACAATGAGCAGTTCTTC	CAISETPTYNEQFF
TRBV20-1	TRBD2	.	TRBJ2-1	TGCAGTGCTAGGTTAACTAGCGAGAGCTGGAATGAGCAGTTCTTC	CSARLTSESWNEQFF
TRBV29-1	.	.	TRBJ2-2	TGCGGCGTTGAAAGTGGGAGCACCGGGGAGCTGTTTTTT	CGVESGSTGELFF
TRBV15	.	.	TRBJ2-1	TGTGCCACCAGAGGAGTGTCCTACAATGAGCAGTTCTTC	CATRGVSYNEQFF
TRBV7-9	.	few	TRBJ2-1	TGTGCCAGCACCGACACATGGGGCTCCAAGAGGAATGAGCAGTTCTTC	CASTDTWGSKRNEQFF
TRBV11-1	.	many	TRBJ2-7	TGTGCCAGCAGCTCGGACACCCACTCCTACGAGCAGTACTTC	CASSSDTHSYEQYF
TRBV20-1	TRBD1	few	TRBJ1-5	TGCAGTGCTAGCCTCCGGGACAGGGGTTTTGATCAGCCCCAGCATTTT	CSASLRDRGFDQPQHF
TRBV28	TRBD1	.	TRBJ2-7	TGTGCCAGCACCCTATTAGGAGGGACAGGGCAGTACTTC	CASTLLGGTGQYF
TRBV20-1	.	.	TRBJ2-2	TGCAGTGCTAGAGATTCCTCGAGGGGTGAGACCGGGGAGCTGTTTTTT	CSARDSSRGETGELFF
TRBV11-2	TRBD1	few	TRBJ2-3	TGTGCCAGCAGCTGGGACAGGGCGGCAGATACGCAGTATTTT	CASSWDRAADTQYF
TRBV5-5	.	few	TRBJ1-2	TGTGCCAGCAGCTCGGGGGTACGCTATGGCTACACCTTC	CASSSGVRYGYTF
TRBV28	TRBD2	.	TRBJ2-5	TGTGCCAGCAGTTTTAGCGGGCCCCAAGAGACCCAGTACTTC	CASSFSGPQETQYF
TRBV7-3	.	.	TRBJ2-5	TGTGCCAGCAGCTTAACAGGAGACCGGGAAGAAGAGACCCAGTACTTC	CASSLTGDREEETQYF
TRBV12-3/TRBV12-4	.	.	TRBJ2-1	TGTGCCATCACTAGGGCAGACAACTACAATGAGCAGTTCTTC	CAITRADNYNEQFF
TRBV29-1	.	.	TRBJ2-1	TGCAGCGCTCGGTGGCCGCGCAGAGACTACAATGAGCAGTTCTTC	CSARWPRRDYNEQFF
TRBV6-2/TRBV6-3	.	.	TRBJ2-1	TGTGCCAGCACATTCTTCGCGACAAACAATGAGCAGTTCTTC	CASTFFATNNEQFF
TRBV2	TRBD1	.	TRBJ1-2	TGTGTCAGCAGTGAAGGGGTCAGGGGGAACTATGGCTACACCTTC	CVSSEGVRGNYGYTF